This TCR beta chain was recovered during a study of metastatic and nonmetastatic thyroid tumors. Study-level information: Repertoire data that came from the blood and tumor or nodule tissue of malignant and benign thyroid patients were compared.

Overall study results and limits: According to reports, the diversity of TCR beta was significantly higher in malignant thyroid tumors than in benign nodules, and this held in both blood and tumor samples.

Points on this clone: Its antigen is still unknown.

Original handling: The authors used CDR3 differences across clinicopathological groups to build a distant-metastasis classifier for papillary thyroid cancer. Using MiXCR, TCRdb reanalyzed the PCR reads. In this record, the V and J calls reflect TCRdb's handling and not the investigators' own analysis. Among fewer than 7,000 clones listed, roughly a fifth were seen once. The CDR3 is made up of 14 amino acids. Trimming took off 8 bases at V and 3 bases at J, with 17 bases between the two ends. Treatment of any kind had been given to no patient before thyroid surgery. This TCR came from a female donor with papillary thyroid cancer or a benign thyroid nodule (not recorded which). Some clones in this sample may be carry-over from other donors' samples. This chain joins TRBV12-3 or TRBV12-4 and TRBJ2-7; maybe TRBD1 (5 bases). Sequencing was carried out using adjacent normal tissue. The CDR3 region is CASRRMTAGYEQYF. The CDR3 coding sequence is TGTGCCAGCCGGCGGATGACAGCCGGCTACGAGCAGTACTTC.